The 28 T cell receptor beta chains below all came from one sample that was sequenced in a study of blood T cell repertoires in COVID-19. Using immunoSEQ multiplex PCR, the repertoire was profiled, and TCRdb retains in-frame clones only, with some absent. The table includes about 240,000 clones, 70% to 90% detected once. The sequencing input was PBMCs or T cells enriched from blood (not recorded which). Receptors were obtained from a woman aged 35 to 49 with acute COVID-19.

The chain is built from TRBV11-3 and TRBJ2-6; TRBD2 is a possible D gene (5 bases). The V end lost 5 bases, the J end lost 3 bases, and 14 bases lay between the germline ends. The CDR3 is 16 residues long. Germline assignment: CDR1 SGHNT and CDR2 YENEEA. DNA of the CDR3: TGTGCCAGCAGCAAAAGACCGAGGGATGGGGCCAACGTCCTGACTTTC. It specifies CASSKRPRDGANVLTF.

The V gene is TRBV15, the J gene TRBJ1-1; D is uncertain. The CDR3 runs 13 residues. The V end lost 0 bases, the J end lost 2 bases, and 4 bases lay between the germline ends. Germline CDR1 reads LNHNV; CDR2 reads YYDKDF (reference sequence). CDR3 bases: TGTGCCACCAGCAGAGATTATAACACTGAAGCTTTCTTT. It codes for CATSRDYNTEAFF.

The chain is built from TRBV13 and TRBJ2-2, with a tentative D call TRBD2 (6 bases). Germline V gives CDR1 PRHDT, CDR2 FYEKMQ (reference sequence). The V and J ends lost 9 bases and 2 bases respectively, with 19 bases between them. There are 16 residues in the CDR3. The CDR3 DNA sequence: TGTGCCAGTGCATCCCGGGACTGGGGAAACACCGGGGAGCTGTTTTTT. Translated: CASASRDWGNTGELFF.

This chain links TRBV18 with TRBJ1-2; TRBD1 matches at 10 bases. This CDR3 is built from 14 residues. Germline CDR1 and CDR2: KGHSH and LQKENI. V gave up 3 bases and J gave up 2 bases; unmatched junction bases: 0. In nucleotides, the CDR3 is TGTGCCAGCTCACCGACAGGGGGCAACTATGGCTACACCTTC. This gives the protein CASSPTGGNYGYTF.

For the CDR3, the DNA is TGTGCCAGCAAAACTTTTTTGGGACAGGGAAATTCACCCCTCCACTTT. As protein: CASKTFLGQGNSPLHF. This chain connects TRBV27 to TRBJ1-6; 9 bases map to TRBD1. The CDR3 contains 16 residues. Germline V gene data show CDR1 as MNHEY and CDR2 as SMNVEV (reference sequence). The ends lost 7 bases at V and 7 bases at J; junction bases unmatched: 11.

This clone came up once. The chain combines TRBV19 with TRBJ1-1; no reliable D call. CDR1 and CDR2 from the germline V gene are LNHDA and SQIVND (reference sequence). The CDR3 has 13 amino acids. V shed 5 bases and J shed 5 bases, with 12 bases lying between them. In DNA, the CDR3 is TGTGCCAGTAGTCCACAATCGGGGACTGAAGCTTTCTTT. This sequence encodes CASSPQSGTEAFF.

CDR3 region: CASSTQGLAVYNEQFF. The CDR3 DNA reads as TGTGCCAGCAGTACCCAGGGACTAGCGGTTTACAATGAGCAGTTCTTC. This rearrangement joins TRBV6-6 to TRBJ2-1; 11 bases agree with TRBD2. Germline loops: CDR1 MNHNY, CDR2 SVGAGI (reference sequence). Germline trimming cut 5 bases from V and 4 bases from J; bases unmatched to any gene: 7. CDR3 length equals 16 residues.

The chain has TRBV7-9 and TRBJ2-1; 7 nucleotides align to TRBD2. Germline V lookup: CDR1 SEHNR, CDR2 FQNEAQ (reference sequence). CDR3 length equals 15 residues. The J segment lost 9 bases and the V segment lost 2 bases, leaving 10 bases of the junction unmatched. CDR3 sequence: CASSLFGLGDTEQFF. The CDR3 DNA sequence: TGTGCCAGCAGCTTATTCGGACTAGGAGATACTGAGCAGTTCTTC.

The chain combines TRBV6-5 with TRBJ2-1, with 13 bases matching TRBD2. Germline V CDR1 and CDR2: MNHEY, SVGAGI. This CDR3 is built from 15 residues. Losses at the gene ends were 8 bases for V and 9 bases for J; bases not matched to a gene: 10. CDR3 sequence (DNA): TGTGCCAGCTCAAGGACACTAGCGGGAGGGGGTGAGCAGTTCTTC. Its protein product is CASSRTLAGGGEQFF.

The chain employs TRBV18 and TRBJ2-1, with D perhaps TRBD2 (6 bases). This CDR3 contains 17 residues. Deletions cut 2 bases from V and 3 bases from J, with 17 bases between. The germline V gene encodes CDR1 KGHSH and CDR2 LQKENI. In DNA form, the CDR3 reads TGTGCCAGCTCACCAGTTTTGGGGGAGGATCACTACAATGAGCAGTTCTTC. Protein: CASSPVLGEDHYNEQFF.

Written as DNA, the CDR3 is TGTGCCACGGAGCGGGACAGGGGGACCACTGAAGCTTTCTTT. It is translated as CATERDRGTTEAFF. The chain has TRBV15 and TRBJ1-1; 11 nucleotides line up with TRBD1. This CDR3 contains 14 residues. Germline-derived CDR1 and CDR2 are LNHNV and YYDKDF (reference sequence). J was trimmed by 4 bases and V by 9 bases; bases with no gene match: 7.

This clone was observed once. The chain is built from TRBV21-1 and TRBJ1-2; the D segment call TRBD1 is taken from the table without a DNA check. TRBV21-1 is an annotated pseudogene. The CDR3 length is 15 residues. CDR3 in amino acids: CASSKDPGGNYGYTF. The CDR3 nucleotides read TGTGCCAGCAGCAAAGATCCAGGGGGCAACTATGGCTACACCTTC.

In this sample, this clone turned up a few times. V is TRBV29-1 and J is TRBJ1-1, with D perhaps matching TRBD1 (6 bases). V was cut by 7 bases and J by 1 base, with 13 bases left in between. The CDR3 is 13 amino acids. Germline V CDR1 and CDR2: SQVTM, ANQGSEA. The CDR3 protein is CSGAGGPNTEAFF. In DNA, the CDR3 is TGCAGCGGAGCCGGGGGGCCGAACACTGAAGCTTTCTTT.

The chain carries TRBV7-9 and TRBJ2-2; 11 nucleotides align to TRBD1. The length of the CDR3 is 15 residues. V lost 6 bases to trimming and J lost 4 bases; unmatched junction nucleotides: 4. Germline loops: CDR1 SEHNR, CDR2 FQNEAQ (reference sequence). The CDR3 DNA reads TGTGCCAGCAGTTCCGGGACAGGGGGCACCGGGGAGCTGTTTTTT. Residues: CASSSGTGGTGELFF. The whole variable domain, remainder taken from reference TRBV7-9 and TRBJ2-2, is DTGVSQNPRHKITKRGQNVTFRCDPISEHNRLYWYRQTLGQGPEFLTYFQNEAQLEKSRLLSDRFSAERPKGSFSTLEIQRTEQGDSAMYLCASSSGTGGTGELFFGEGSRLTVL.

This sequence joins TRBV19 and TRBJ2-2; the D gene is possibly TRBD2 (6 bases). Trimming shortened V by 2 bases and J by 4 bases, and 29 bases separated the two germline ends. Germline V CDR1 and CDR2: LNHDA, SQIVND (reference sequence). The CDR3 runs to 21 residues. CDR3 sequence: CASSITVPRDSNTLPTGELFF. In nucleotides, the CDR3 is TGTGCCAGTAGTATAACAGTCCCGCGGGACTCAAATACACTACCCACCGGGGAGCTGTTTTTT.

The chain combines TRBV6-5 with TRBJ1-4; D uncertain. The V gene lost 5 bases and the J gene lost 0 bases, with 7 bases spanning the gap. The CDR3 sequence is 14 residues long. Per the germline V gene, CDR1 is MNHEY and CDR2 is SVGAGI. The CDR3 DNA sequence: TGTGCCAGCAGTCCAAGCACAACTAATGAAAAACTGTTTTTT. Its translation: CASSPSTTNEKLFF.

The rearrangement uses TRBV29-1 and TRBJ1-2; D is unresolved. CDR1 is SQVTM and CDR2 is ANQGSEA in the germline V gene. The CDR3 spans 12 residues. The V end lost 3 bases, the J end lost 7 bases, and 12 bases lay between the germline ends. In DNA, the CDR3 is TGCAGCGTTGAGAGGCCCACCCGTGGCTACACCTTC. Its protein is CSVERPTRGYTF. Together with reference TRBV29-1 and TRBJ1-2, the CDR3 gives the full variable domain: SAVISQKPSRDICQRGTSLTIQCQVDSQVTMMFWYRQQPGQSLTLIATANQGSEATYESGFVIDKFPISRPNLTFSTLTVSNMSPEDSSIYLCSVERPTRGYTFGSGTRLTVV.

In its sample, this clone was seen once. The chain joins TRBV6-5 to TRBJ2-2; TRBD1 might be the D (5 bases). V lost 0 bases and J 7 bases, leaving 9 bases between the germline ends. Germline lookup yields CDR1 MNHEY and CDR2 SVGAGI. The CDR3 contains 14 residues. The chain's CDR3 is CASSYSRQGGELFF. In DNA, the CDR3 is TGTGCCAGCAGTTACTCGAGGCAGGGCGGGGAGCTGTTTTTT.

The chain couples TRBV11-2 to TRBJ2-1; 9 bases are a match to TRBD1. The CDR3 extends over 12 amino acids. The germline V gene encodes CDR1 SGHAT and CDR2 FQNNGV. V shed 10 bases, J shed 8 bases, and the junction held 6 bases outside the gene matches. The CDR3 DNA sequence: TGTGCCATTTTACAGGGGGCGGATGAGCAGTTCTTC. Amino acid sequence: CAILQGADEQFF.

The chain links TRBV3-1 (or the pseudogene TRBV3-2) to TRBJ2-5; 9 positions match TRBD2. Germline V gene lookup returns CDR1 LGHDT and CDR2 YNNKEL (reference sequence). This CDR3 region has 16 residues. V gave up 4 bases and J gave up 4 bases; unmatched junction bases: 10. The CDR3 DNA follows: TGTGCCAGCAGCCCGATGACTAGCGGTAGGGGAGAGACCCAGTACTTC. Its translation is CASSPMTSGRGETQYF.

The chain uses TRBV5-4 and TRBJ2-3, with 7 bases identical to TRBD2. The CDR3 covers 16 residues. V lost 4 bases and J lost 6; bases outside the gene matches: 14. Germline CDR1 SGHNT, CDR2 YYREEE (reference sequence). The CDR3, as DNA: TGTGCCAGCAGCCTACGCCGCGGACTAGACGTGGATACGCAGTATTTT. Its protein is CASSLRRGLDVDTQYF.

This chain uses TRBV5-1 with TRBJ2-1; 10 positions match TRBD2. Germline CDR1 is SGHRS and CDR2 is YFSETQ. Germline trimming cut 4 bases from V and 4 bases from J; bases unmatched to any gene: 5. The CDR3 sequence is 15 residues long. DNA for the CDR3: TGCGCCAGCAGCAAAGGGACTAGCGAGTACAATGAGCAGTTCTTC. It codes for CASSKGTSEYNEQFF.

V and J are TRBV5-1 and TRBJ2-2; possible D gene TRBD2, 6 bases. Per germline, CDR1 SGHRS and CDR2 YFSETQ. V lost 0 bases and J 3 bases, leaving 9 bases between the germline ends. The CDR3 is 15 amino acids. The CDR3 loop reads CASSLEASDTGELFF. Written as DNA, the CDR3 is TGCGCCAGCAGCTTGGAGGCTAGCGACACCGGGGAGCTGTTTTTT.

The CDR3 DNA is TGCGCCAGCAGCACTTATTCGGGGAATGGCTACACCTTC. Translating it yields CASSTYSGNGYTF. This chain links TRBV5-1 with TRBJ1-2; D is uncertain. V lost 4 bases, J lost 6 bases, and 13 bases lay in between. This CDR3 is built from 13 residues. CDR1 and CDR2 from the germline V gene are SGHRS and YFSETQ.

The genes are TRBV14 and TRBJ2-1, with D perhaps TRBD1 (6 bases). With 4 bases removed from V and 3 bases from J, the gap between germline ends came to 10 bases. The germline V gene encodes CDR1 SGHDN and CDR2 FVKESK. The CDR3 has 14 amino acids. The CDR3 sequence is CASSRDTNYNEQFF. The CDR3, as DNA: TGTGCCAGCAGCCGGGACACAAACTACAATGAGCAGTTCTTC.

The chain is built from TRBV29-1 and TRBJ1-1; maybe TRBD1 (5 bases). The CDR3 covers 13 residues. Trimming cost V 8 bases and J 1 base, with 14 bases left between them. The germline V gene has CDR1 SQVTM and CDR2 ANQGSEA. The CDR3 coding sequence is TGCAGCTTGTTAACCGGGGGGAACACTGAAGCTTTCTTT. It translates to CSLLTGGNTEAFF.

This chain joins TRBV14 and TRBJ1-1; D remains ambiguous. Germline V gives CDR1 SGHDN, CDR2 FVKESK. V was pared by 0 bases and J by 2 bases, with 10 bases between. The CDR3 has 15 amino acids. DNA of the CDR3: TGTGCCAGCAGCCAAGATTCATCAGGCAACACTGAAGCTTTCTTT. Translated: CASSQDSSGNTEAFF.

This chain links TRBV11-2 with TRBJ2-7; the D gene is possibly TRBD2 (6 bases). Germline V gene lookup returns CDR1 SGHAT and CDR2 FQNNGV. With 3 bases removed from V and 3 bases from J, the gap between germline ends came to 15 bases. The CDR3 consists of 15 residues. DNA of the CDR3: TGTGCCAGCAGCTTTCCAACTAGGAGGGGCTACGAGCAGTACTTC. Amino acids: CASSFPTRRGYEQYF.